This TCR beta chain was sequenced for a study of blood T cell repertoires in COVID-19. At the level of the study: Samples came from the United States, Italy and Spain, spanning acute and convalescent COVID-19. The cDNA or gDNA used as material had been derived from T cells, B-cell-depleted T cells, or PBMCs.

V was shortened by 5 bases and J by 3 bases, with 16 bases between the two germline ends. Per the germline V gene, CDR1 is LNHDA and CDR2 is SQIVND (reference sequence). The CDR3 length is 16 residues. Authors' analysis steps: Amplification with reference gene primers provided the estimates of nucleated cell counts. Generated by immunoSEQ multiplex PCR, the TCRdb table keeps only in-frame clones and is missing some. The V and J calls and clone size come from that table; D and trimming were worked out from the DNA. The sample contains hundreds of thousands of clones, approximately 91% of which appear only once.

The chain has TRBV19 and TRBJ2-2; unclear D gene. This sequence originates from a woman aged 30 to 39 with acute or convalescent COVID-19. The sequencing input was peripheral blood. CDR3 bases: TGTGCCAGTAGTCCCTTAACGCTGTCGGACACCGGGGAGCTGTTTTTT. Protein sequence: CASSPLTLSDTGELFF.